This TCR beta chain stems from a study of blood T cell repertoires in COVID-19. Study-level information: The United States, Italy and Spain supplied acute and convalescent COVID-19 samples. The cDNA or gDNA used as material had been derived from T cells, B-cell-depleted T cells, or PBMCs.

The V gene end was trimmed by 2 bases and the J gene end by 0 bases; junction bases not matched to a gene: 1. This CDR3 comprises 15 residues. Germline CDR1 reads MNHEY; CDR2 reads SVGAGI. Original analysis: The assay estimated nucleated cells by amplifying reference gene primers. The method was immunoSEQ multiplex PCR; TCRdb's version includes in-frame clones alone and lacks a portion of them. The DNA gave D and trimming, while V, J and clone size come from that table. The table has 260,000 or so clones, roughly 86% seen once. V gene TRBV6-5 combines with J gene TRBJ1-1; 9 bases align to TRBD1. This sequence originates from a man aged 18 to 29 with active or convalescent COVID-19. The specimen was peripheral blood. The CDR3 sequence: CASSYGTGMNTEAFF. The CDR3, as DNA: TGTGCCAGCAGTTACGGGACAGGGATGAACACTGAAGCTTTCTTT.